The clone carrying this T cell receptor (beta chain) was detected only a few times. Its antigen remains unidentified. An end of the junction differs from the germline gene, which may be a read error. These data belong to a study of blood T cells in healthy people across ages. The study, taken as a whole, reports: Naive T cell percentage showed a strong correlation with the diversity of TCR beta. Measured against age, TCR beta diversity per million T cells decreased in a roughly linear manner.

With a J-beta primer mix and a sample-barcoded 5' primer, a second PCR ran about 7 to 12 cycles. From the 5' RACE reads, TCRdb called clonotypes with MiXCR, one entry per CDR3 protein. The repertoire holds 550,000 to 750,000 distinct CDR3 sequences, with roughly 21% as singletons. Germline CDR1 reads MNHEY; CDR2 reads SMNVEV (reference sequence). The length of the CDR3 is 13 residues. The TCR sequence derives from an older man in good health. Sequencing used blood. V is TRBV27 and J is TRBJ2-4, with 7 positions matching TRBD2. The CDR3 region has the DNA TGTGCCGGCAGTTCTGGGGGGGATCCCATTCAGTACTTC. This gives the protein CAGSSGGDPIQYF.